Reported below is one TCR beta chain. Its antigen is as yet unknown. The data belong to a study of post-analysis software for immune sequencing data. The CDR3 contains 13 residues. Study-wide findings and caveats: Patients used about 5 TRBV segments, including TRBV5-6, TRBV5-1 and TRBV20-1, more often than controls.

Researchers reported that TCR beta cDNA libraries carried unique molecular identifiers. T cells, about 0.9 to 11 million of them, yielded hundreds of thousands of cDNA molecules. TCRdb independently ran MiXCR on the PCR reads; one entry per CDR3 protein. The sample includes 740,000 or so distinct CDR3 sequences, approximately 53% seen only once; the top ten take roughly 4.4%. The chain couples TRBV12-3 or TRBV12-4 to TRBJ2-4, with D perhaps matching TRBD1 (6 bases). The DNA end lines up better with TRBJ2-7; the J call may be wrong. Sample: blood. This TCR was sampled from a girl aged 10-17 years with multiple sclerosis. In DNA, the CDR3 is TGTGCCAGCAAGGAGACAGGAGACCACGAGCAGTACTTC. Protein: CASKETGDHEQYF.